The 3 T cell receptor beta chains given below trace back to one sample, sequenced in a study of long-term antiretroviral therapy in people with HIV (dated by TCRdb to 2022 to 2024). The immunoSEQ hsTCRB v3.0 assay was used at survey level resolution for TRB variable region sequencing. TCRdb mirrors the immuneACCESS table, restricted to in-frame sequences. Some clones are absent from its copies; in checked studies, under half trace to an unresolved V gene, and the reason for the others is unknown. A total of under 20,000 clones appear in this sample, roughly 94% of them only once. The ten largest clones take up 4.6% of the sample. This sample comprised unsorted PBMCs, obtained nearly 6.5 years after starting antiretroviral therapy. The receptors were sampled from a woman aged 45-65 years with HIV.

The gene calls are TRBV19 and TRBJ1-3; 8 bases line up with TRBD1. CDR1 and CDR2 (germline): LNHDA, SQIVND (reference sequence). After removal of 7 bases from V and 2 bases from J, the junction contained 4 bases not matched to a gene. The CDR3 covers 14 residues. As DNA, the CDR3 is TGTGCCAGTAACAACAGGGGGGCTGGAAACACCATATATTTT. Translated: CASNNRGAGNTIYF.

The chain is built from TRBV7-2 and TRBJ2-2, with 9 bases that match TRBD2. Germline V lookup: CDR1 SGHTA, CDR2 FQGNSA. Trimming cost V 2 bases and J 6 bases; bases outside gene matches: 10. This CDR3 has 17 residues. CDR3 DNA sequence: TGTGCCAGCAGCTTATCCCTTAGCGGGAGTCTTTCCGGGGAGCTGTTTTTT. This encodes CASSLSLSGSLSGELFF.

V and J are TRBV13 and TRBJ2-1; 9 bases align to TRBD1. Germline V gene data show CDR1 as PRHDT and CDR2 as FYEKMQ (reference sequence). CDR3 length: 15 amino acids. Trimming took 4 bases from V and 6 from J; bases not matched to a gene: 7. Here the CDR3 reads CASSSRTGERNEQFF. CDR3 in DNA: TGTGCCAGCAGCTCCCGGACAGGGGAACGCAATGAGCAGTTCTTC.